This TCR beta chain is drawn from a study of blood T cells in healthy people across ages. V lost 0 bases and J lost 2; bases outside the gene matches: 7. Germline CDR1 LGHNA, CDR2 YSLEER. The CDR3 covers 17 residues. This clonotype has just a few counts. A second PCR, run for about 7 to 11 cycles, used a sample-barcoded 5' primer plus a J-beta primer mix. TCRdb passed the 5' RACE reads through MiXCR, listing each CDR3 protein once. The table shows 2 million or so distinct CDR3 sequences, with about 50% occurring only once. Sequences were obtained from blood. The TCR sequence derives from a woman in her 40s in good health. This chain links TRBV4-3 with TRBJ2-7; 10 nucleotides align to TRBD2. The CDR3 nucleotides are TGCGCCAGCAGCCAAGATAATGTAGCGGGGGGTGCCTACGAGCAGTACTTC. It is translated as CASSQDNVAGGAYEQYF.